The 20 T cell receptor beta chains below come from one sample, sequenced in a study of graft-versus-host responses after intestinal transplantation. Antigen specificity for these receptors is unknown. TCRdb's copy holds only in-frame clones and misses some; the assay was immunoSEQ multiplex PCR. The data hold 110,000 to 150,000 clones, with 80% to 95% observed a single time. The sequencing here drew on unstimulated CD4+ T cells sorted from spleen or lymph node cells, taken before intestinal transplant. The receptors were gathered from a human donor who received an intestinal transplant.

This sequence joins TRBV4-2 and TRBJ2-7, with 11 bases matching TRBD2. Germline V gene data show CDR1 as LGHNA and CDR2 as YNFKEQ. CDR3 length: 19 residues. Trimming cost V 2 bases and J 4 bases; bases outside gene matches: 16. The DNA of the CDR3 is TGTGCCAGCAGCCAATTACCCGGCGTGGCGGGACTAGCGGTATACGAGCAGTACTTC. As protein: CASSQLPGVAGLAVYEQYF.

This clone came up once. V usage is TRBV6-1 and J usage is TRBJ2-5, with unresolved D. This CDR3 spans 13 amino acids. Trimming took off 5 bases at V and 1 base at J, with 8 bases between the two ends. Germline-derived CDR1 and CDR2 are MNHNS and SASEGT. The CDR3 DNA reads as TGTGCCAGCAGTTATTCAGTCCAAGAGACCCAGTACTTC. It encodes CASSYSVQETQYF.

This clone was found once. This CDR3 reads CASSLSTDTQYF. CDR3 nucleotide sequence: TGTGCCAGCAGCCTTAGCACAGATACGCAGTATTTT. The chain couples TRBV5-4 to TRBJ2-3; D is ambiguous. Per germline, CDR1 SGHNT and CDR2 YYREEE (reference sequence). The CDR3 consists of 12 residues. V was trimmed by 4 bases and J by 0 bases, leaving 3 bases between them.

The gene calls are TRBV5-1 and TRBJ2-3, with TRBD1 matching 9 bases. The CDR3 is 14 residues long. Per the germline V gene, CDR1 is SGHRS and CDR2 is YFSETQ. V shed 4 bases and J 4 bases; nucleotides not matched to a gene: 4. CDR3 in amino acids: CASSGTGGADTQYF. CDR3 sequence (DNA): TGCGCCAGCAGCGGAACAGGGGGCGCAGATACGCAGTATTTT.

The rearrangement uses TRBV4-3 and TRBJ1-1; D is unclear. The CDR3 contains 14 residues. V was clipped by 1 base and J by 5 bases, with 11 bases between them. The germline V gene encodes CDR1 LGHNA and CDR2 YSLEER. CDR3 amino acids: CASSQAVAGTEAFF. The CDR3 nucleotides read TGCGCCAGCAGCCAAGCGGTTGCGGGGACTGAAGCTTTCTTT.

The rearrangement links TRBV5-6 to TRBJ1-2; unclear D gene. Germline lookup yields CDR1 SGHDT and CDR2 YYEEEE. CDR3 length: 13 amino acids. Trimming cost V 1 base and J 2 bases, with 6 bases left between them. The chain's CDR3 is CASSLPINYGYTF. CDR3 sequence (DNA): TGTGCCAGCAGCTTGCCGATAAACTATGGCTACACCTTC.

The chain has TRBV4-1 and TRBJ1-1; no reliable D call. Germline V gives CDR1 MGHRA, CDR2 YSYEKL. CDR3 length: 14 amino acids. Trimming cost V 0 bases and J 4 bases, with 9 bases left between them. In DNA form, the CDR3 reads TGCGCCAGCAGCCAAGAAGGCTTGGGCACTGAAGCTTTCTTT. Translated, it gives CASSQEGLGTEAFF.

Concerning this clone itself: The junction departs from the called germline gene at one end, perhaps through a read error. The genes are TRBV30 and TRBJ1-6; 7 nucleotides line up with TRBD1. The CDR3 is made up of 13 amino acids. Germline CDR1 GTSNPN, CDR2 SVGIG (reference sequence). CDR3 sequence reads: CVWSRQGNSPLHF. CDR3 coding DNA: TGTGTCTGGAGCCGACAGGGAAATTCACCCCTCCACTTT.

The chain combines TRBV27 with TRBJ2-7; 8 positions agree with TRBD1. Germline V gene data show CDR1 as MNHEY and CDR2 as SMNVEV (reference sequence). This CDR3 region has 17 residues. After removal of 2 bases from V and 4 bases from J, the junction contained 13 bases not matched to a gene. The CDR3 coding sequence is TGTGCCAGCAGTTTAAGTTGGGTTCAGGGGGCTATGTACGAGCAGTACTTC. Protein sequence: CASSLSWVQGAMYEQYF.

This chain joins TRBV11-2 and TRBJ2-7, with a weak D call TRBD1 (6 bases). The ends were cut back, 5 bases at V and 3 bases at J, with 11 bases in the middle. The length of the CDR3 is 13 residues. Germline assignment: CDR1 SGHAT and CDR2 FQNNGV. The CDR3 DNA follows: TGTGCCAGCAGCCCGACAGGCTACTACGAGCAGTACTTC. This sequence encodes CASSPTGYYEQYF. Based on the CDR3 plus reference TRBV11-2 and TRBJ2-7, the full variable domain is EAGVAQSPRYKIIEKRQSVAFWCNPISGHATLYWYQQILGQGPKLLIQFQNNGVVDDSQLPKDRFSAERLKGVDSTLKIQPAKLEDSAVYLCASSPTGYYEQYFGPGTRLTVT.

J is TRBJ1-2 and V is TRBV11-2, with D possibly being TRBD1 (5 bases). V lost 4 bases to trimming and J lost 1 base, with 7 bases between them. Germline V CDR1 and CDR2: SGHAT, FQNNGV. This CDR3 is 13 amino acids long. The CDR3 region is CASSWGFNYGYTF. In nucleotides, the CDR3 is TGTGCCAGCAGCTGGGGGTTTAACTATGGCTACACCTTC.

The chain recombines TRBV6-1 with TRBJ2-3, with TRBD2 identical over 12 bases. V lost 2 bases, J lost 4 bases, and 19 bases stayed unmatched. This CDR3 region has 21 residues. CDR1 MNHNS and CDR2 SASEGT come from the germline V gene. CDR3: CASSESRATSGRLEYADTQYF. In nucleotides, the CDR3 is TGTGCCAGCAGTGAAAGTAGGGCGACTAGCGGGAGATTGGAGTACGCAGATACGCAGTATTTT.

The rearrangement links TRBV28 to TRBJ1-4; TRBD1 aligns across 11 bases. J was trimmed by 5 bases and V by 3 bases; bases with no gene match: 5. The CDR3 runs 16 residues. CDR1 and CDR2 (germline): MDHEN, SYDVKM. CDR3 coding DNA: TGTGCCAGCAGTTTGGAAAGGACAGGGGGCAATGAAAAACTGTTTTTT. Translation: CASSLERTGGNEKLFF. Variable domain in full (rest from reference TRBV28 and TRBJ1-4): DVKVTQSSRYLVKRTGEKVFLECVQDMDHENMFWYRQDPGLGLRLIYFSYDVKMKEKGDIPEGYSVSREKKERFSLILESASTNQTSMYLCASSLERTGGNEKLFFGSGTQLSVL.

This chain connects TRBV5-4 to TRBJ2-2; TRBD2 matches at 14 bases. The CDR3 has 17 residues. Germline V lookup: CDR1 SGHNT, CDR2 YYREEE (reference sequence). With V trimmed by 5 bases and J by 8 bases, 11 bases remained unmatched. The CDR3 DNA follows: TGTGCCAGCAGTTCGGGACTAGCGGGAGTATTTGCTGGGGAGCTGTTTTTT. Protein sequence: CASSSGLAGVFAGELFF.

V gene TRBV5-6 combines with J gene TRBJ2-7, with 7 positions matching TRBD2. The CDR3 has 12 residues. Germline V gene sequence: CDR1 SGHDT, CDR2 YYEEEE. V was clipped by 4 bases and J by 6 bases; unmatched bases: 4. The CDR3 sequence: CASSQPGGEQYF. CDR3 nucleotides: TGTGCCAGCAGCCAGCCGGGGGGCGAGCAGTACTTC.

The genes are TRBV7-6 and TRBJ2-1; no reliable D call. The CDR3 is 12 amino acids. The germline V and J ends were trimmed by 4 bases and 6 bases, with 7 bases remaining between them. The V gene's germline CDR1 is SGHVS and CDR2 FNYEAQ. CDR3 protein: CASSSEFNEQFF. The CDR3 DNA follows: TGTGCCAGCAGCTCCGAGTTCAATGAGCAGTTCTTC.

The sample holds one count of this clone. The chain recombines TRBV6-1 with TRBJ2-5, with 8 bases identical to TRBD2. Matching the DNA end better, TRBJ2-7 makes the J call doubtful. Looked up from germline, CDR1 is MNHNS and CDR2 is SASEGT. The CDR3 has 16 amino acids. The CDR3 spells CASSEHSLAGSYEQYF. The CDR3 DNA is TGTGCCAGCAGTGAACATAGTCTAGCGGGCTCCTACGAGCAGTACTTC.

The chain uses TRBV19 and TRBJ2-2; 8 positions match TRBD1. V shed 5 bases, J shed 1 base, and the junction held 3 bases outside the gene matches. CDR1 LNHDA and CDR2 SQIVND come from the germline V gene (reference sequence). The CDR3 has 15 residues. CDR3: CASSRGQVNTGELFF. The CDR3 DNA reads TGTGCCAGTAGTCGGGGACAGGTGAACACCGGGGAGCTGTTTTTT.

The rearrangement uses TRBV21-1 and TRBJ1-5; the table's D call, TRBD1, was not checked against the DNA. TRBV21-1 is an annotated pseudogene. The CDR3 has 16 amino acids. The CDR3 DNA sequence: TGTGCCAGCAGCGAATTCGGGGACAGGGAGGACCAGCCCCAGCATTTT. Amino acid sequence: CASSEFGDREDQPQHF.

The chain has TRBV5-1 and TRBJ2-2; 8 bases map to TRBD1. The trim removed 3 bases at V and 4 bases at J, leaving 5 bases unmatched. CDR1 and CDR2 from the germline V gene are SGHRS and YFSETQ. The CDR3 runs 15 residues. CDR3 in DNA: TGCGCCAGCAGCTCGCAGGGGGCCCCCACCGGGGAGCTGTTTTTT. Protein product: CASSSQGAPTGELFF.